This T cell receptor beta chain is from a study of beta chain features in type 1 diabetes. As regards this clone: The antigen is unknown.

Sequencing targeted expressed TCRB transcripts, as all isolated RNA had been reverse transcribed. Method: immunoSEQ multiplex PCR; TCRdb's copy keeps in-frame clones and lacks some. The sample yields 900,000 or so clones, roughly 16% seen once. Findings and limits, study-wide: There was a moderate but significant shortening of TCRB CDR3s in all four CD4+ subsets of Type 1 diabetes patients. Researchers reported that naive, central memory and Treg TCRB repertoires appeared more similar in patients than in healthy donors.

The TCR sequence derives from a young woman in good health. The sequencing input was naive CD4+ T cells from blood.

Here the CDR3 reads CAISESKSGRDNEQFF. The DNA for the CDR3 is TGTGCCATCAGTGAGTCGAAGTCGGGAAGGGACAATGAGCAGTTCTTC. The chain couples TRBV10-3 to TRBJ2-1; tentatively, D is TRBD2 (5 bases). The germline V gene encodes CDR1 ENHRY and CDR2 SYGVKD. Trimming shortened V by 0 bases and J by 5 bases, and 14 bases separated the two germline ends. The CDR3 length is 16 residues.